This TCR beta chain was sequenced in a study of blood T cell repertoires in COVID-19. About the study: Donors in the United States, Italy and Spain gave samples during acute or convalescent COVID-19.

Here immunoSEQ multiplex PCR was the method, and the copy in TCRdb shows in-frame clones only, minus some. The table has 90,000 to 150,000 clones, 65% to 90% seen once. The CDR3 extends over 14 amino acids. V was cut by 4 bases and J by 5 bases, with 9 bases left in between. CDR1 is LNHDA, CDR2 SQIVND, per germline (reference sequence). The specimen sequenced was peripheral blood. The sequence was collected from a human donor in a cohort sampled during active COVID-19. This chain uses TRBV19 with TRBJ2-6, with D unresolved. Here the CDR3 DNA reads TGTGCCAGTAGTACAGGCCCTTGGGCCAACGTCCTGACTTTC. Translating it yields CASSTGPWANVLTF.